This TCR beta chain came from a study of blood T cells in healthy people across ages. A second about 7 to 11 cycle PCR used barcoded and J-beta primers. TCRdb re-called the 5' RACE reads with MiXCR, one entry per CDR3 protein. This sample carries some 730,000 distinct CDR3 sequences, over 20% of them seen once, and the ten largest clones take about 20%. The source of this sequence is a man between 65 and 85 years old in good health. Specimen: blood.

CDR3 amino acids: CASSLTGKGNEQFF. In DNA form, the CDR3 reads TGCGCCAGCAGCTTGACAGGGAAGGGCAATGAGCAGTTCTTC. The chain couples TRBV5-1 to TRBJ2-1; TRBD1 might be the D (6 bases). V was shortened by 1 base and J by 6 bases, with 11 bases between the two germline ends. This CDR3 has 14 amino acids. CDR1 and CDR2 (germline): SGHRS, YFSETQ.